One and the same sample provided the 9 T cell receptor beta chains below, sequenced in a study of PD-1 blockade in classical Hodgkin lymphoma. Data came from immunoSEQ multiplex PCR; TCRdb stores just in-frame clones and leaves some out. The data show over 20,000 clones, approximately 67% seen once. As for time point: cycle 4 day 1 (C4D1), after less than seven weeks of nivolumab. No patient escaped relapse after autologous stem cell transplantation, and brentuximab vedotin exposure varied. Source: peripheral blood mononuclear cells (PBMCs), taken before the fourth cycle of nivolumab. The receptors stem from a human donor with classical Hodgkin lymphoma.

This clone was detected only a few times. The chain recombines TRBV28 with TRBJ1-3; no reliable D call. Germline lookup yields CDR1 MDHEN and CDR2 SYDVKM. The CDR3 has 13 amino acids. Trimming removed 6 bases from V and 5 bases from J, with 11 bases in between. DNA of the CDR3: TGTGCCAGCAGAGAAACAGTGAGAAACACCATATATTTT. It encodes CASRETVRNTIYF.

The chain has TRBV5-1 and TRBJ1-5; D remains ambiguous. CDR3 size: 15 residues. The ends were cut back, 0 bases at V and 3 bases at J, with 10 bases in the middle. Germline V gives CDR1 SGHRS, CDR2 YFSETQ. The CDR3 sequence: CASSLAGYDNQPQHF. Here the CDR3 DNA reads TGCGCCAGCAGCTTGGCGGGGTATGACAATCAGCCCCAGCATTTT.

This sequence joins TRBV2 and TRBJ1-5; no clear D gene. Germline V gene sequence: CDR1 SNHLY, CDR2 FYNNEI. Trimming removed 1 base from V and 0 bases from J, with 7 bases in between. The CDR3 length is 15 residues. CDR3 sequence (DNA): TGTGCCAGCAGTGAAGAGTGGACTAGCAATCAGCCCCAGCATTTT. Residues: CASSEEWTSNQPQHF.

This clone was recorded a few times. This rearrangement joins TRBV7-9 to TRBJ1-1; no firm D call. V was shortened by 5 bases and J by 5 bases, with 18 bases between the two germline ends. Germline loops: CDR1 SEHNR, CDR2 FQNEAQ (reference sequence). This CDR3 is 15 amino acids long. Written as DNA, the CDR3 is TGTGCCAGCAGCCCCTACAGAGCGGATTTGACTGAAGCTTTCTTT. As protein: CASSPYRADLTEAFF.

This rearrangement joins TRBV9 to TRBJ1-2, with no clear D. The V end was cut by 0 bases, the J end by 3 bases, with 3 bases between. CDR1 and CDR2 from the germline V gene are SGDLS and YYNGEE. The CDR3 runs to 12 residues. The CDR3 protein is CASSVGDYGYTF. The CDR3 DNA reads as TGTGCCAGCAGCGTAGGGGACTATGGCTACACCTTC.

This clone was detected only a few times. The rearrangement uses TRBV7-9 and TRBJ2-3; D ambiguous. Germline-derived CDR1 and CDR2 are SEHNR and FQNEAQ (reference sequence). V was clipped by 4 bases and J by 5 bases, with 10 bases between them. CDR3 length: 13 amino acids. The CDR3 spells CASSSDRRDTQYF. Written as DNA, the CDR3 is TGTGCCAGCAGCTCCGACCGGAGAGATACGCAGTATTTT.

This clone has just a few counts. The chain recombines TRBV27 with TRBJ2-2; D gene unclear. CDR3 size: 15 residues. The V and J ends lost 6 bases and 5 bases respectively, with 16 bases between them. The germline gives CDR1 MNHEY, CDR2 SMNVEV (reference sequence). The CDR3 spells CASRSESGRTGELFF. The CDR3 nucleotides read TGTGCCAGCAGATCCGAATCGGGTCGGACCGGGGAGCTGTTTTTT.

This chain links TRBV9 with TRBJ2-3; D not certain. CDR3 size: 16 residues. Germline V lookup: CDR1 SGDLS, CDR2 YYNGEE. The V gene lost 0 bases and the J gene lost 2 bases, with 13 bases spanning the gap. The CDR3 sequence is CASSVGASYSTDTQYF. CDR3 bases: TGTGCCAGCAGCGTAGGAGCGTCTTATTCCACAGATACGCAGTATTTT.

Only a few counts were recorded for this clone. The chain links TRBV27 to TRBJ1-6; D is unclear. The CDR3 consists of 12 residues. The germline gives CDR1 MNHEY, CDR2 SMNVEV (reference sequence). The ends were cut back, 7 bases at V and 9 bases at J, with 10 bases in the middle. CDR3 residues: CASKTAGSPLHF. Written as DNA, the CDR3 is TGTGCCAGCAAAACGGCTGGTTCACCCCTCCACTTT.